This T cell receptor beta chain was retrieved from a study of monozygotic twins with inflammatory bowel disease (dated by TCRdb to between 2019 and 2020). Notes on the research overall: The complete study included about 30 monozygotic twin pairs: 19 IBD-discordant Danish pairs and nine German pairs, of which four were IBD-concordant and five were IBD-discordant. Disease-associated traits were sought mainly through comparisons between IBD patients and their genetically identical healthy co-twins within discordant pairs. Each individual had, on average, about 151 000 unique TCRalpha sequences and 181 000 unique TCRbeta sequences available for analysis. Overall results and qualifications from the work: IBD patients had lower TCRbeta repertoire diversity, measured by the inverse Simpson index, than their healthy co-twins. The results gave no support for a single strong signal or clonotype linked to IBD. Repertoire similarity did not differ between concordant and discordant twins, which could be due to limited statistical power. Background noise and inter-individual variability may have been introduced into the repertoires by the differing immunosuppressive treatments among patients. Distinction between different T cell subtypes could not be achieved in the analysis. Fewer clonotypes were shared with other individuals by IBD patients than by healthy twins, most markedly in patients showing signs of disease activity.

The library came from 5' RACE. Preparation of each TCR library used around 3,500 ng of total RNA. For each sample, cDNA was synthesized in eight separate reactions using SMARTScribe reverse transcriptase. During cDNA synthesis, template switching introduced unique molecular identifiers that contained a 6-nucleotide sample barcode. Two nested PCRs of around 16 and 10 cycles amplified the TCRalpha and TCRbeta cDNA, and bead purification followed each PCR. Before amplification, cDNA was treated with uracil DNA-glycosylase and purified using the QIAquick PCR purification kit. The second PCR added Illumina TruSeq-compatible adapters along with sample-specific barcodes. Library quality and concentration were assessed using TapeStation and Qubit, and approximately 5 ng of each library was pooled. Sequencing of the pooled libraries was done on an Illumina HiSeq2500 single-index Rapid Run using custom sequencing primers and 2 x 100 bp reads. In the paper's pipeline: PCR and sequencing errors were corrected by UMI-based consensus assembly using MiGEC version 1.2.6. MiXCR version 2.1.1 was used to carry out V(D)J alignment, clonotype assembly and CDR3 extraction. To normalise gene usage, clonotype sharing and MAIT/NKT TCR abundance, the top 1000, 10 000 and 20 000 clonotypes in each sample were analysed. After downsampling to 27 000 UMIs, diversity was calculated as the inverse Simpson index using the vegan R package. Statistical testing used paired Mann-Whitney U tests on the discordant twin pairs and applied Benjamini-Hochberg correction for multiple testing. Through TCRdb reprocessing, the reads give one entry per CDR3 protein sequence; DNA is omitted. The V and J calls and clone size come from TCRdb's table, not from the authors' own analysis. The sample table records 400,000 or so distinct CDR3 sequences. The ten biggest clones cover 2% to 2.5% of the sample.

Turning to this clonotype: This clone's antigen is unknown.

Reading the germline V gene (reference sequence) gives CDR1 SGHNT and CDR2 YYREEE. The CDR3 starts with the cysteine, ends with the phenylalanine, and has 17 residues. The DNA sequence is not available. From each donor, a roughly 2.6 ml peripheral blood sample was collected into PAXgene tubes and stored at -80 degrees C. Total RNA was isolated from whole blood with the PAXgene blood miRNA kit on an automated QIAcube, without T cell sorting. Peripheral blood from monozygotic twin pairs, either concordant or discordant for inflammatory bowel disease, underwent deep TCRalpha and TCRbeta repertoire profiling that used unique molecular barcoding. Smoking habits were recorded for all twin pairs, with individuals classified as current, former or never smokers.

The material sequenced was blood. The TCR comes from a human donor with ulcerative colitis or Crohn's disease, or a healthy co-twin of an affected twin (not recorded which). In this chain, TRBV5-4 is recombined with TRBJ2-3; TCRdb names TRBD1, which stays unverified in the absence of DNA. The CDR3 loop reads CASSLGTGGTSTDTQYF.